There are a few counts of the clone carrying this TCR beta chain. This sample was taken from a study of blood T cell repertoires in COVID-19. Study overall: Nucleic acid was either cDNA or gDNA, and it came from T cells, B-cell-depleted T cells, or PBMCs.

The V and J ends lost 3 bases and 3 bases, in that order; junction bases with no gene match: 5. Germline V gene data show CDR1 as LNHDA and CDR2 as SQIVND (reference sequence). The CDR3 is made up of 16 amino acids. Only in-frame clones appear in the TCRdb table, and some are missing; sequencing was by immunoSEQ multiplex PCR. The data contain approximately 90,000 clones, 85% to 90% of them singletons. The receptor comes from a man aged 55 to 70 with acute or convalescent COVID-19. The J gene is TRBJ2-7, the V gene TRBV19; 13 bases are shared with TRBD2. The sequencing input was peripheral blood. The CDR3 DNA sequence: TGTGCCAGTAGTATCGGGGGGACTAGCGGGATCTACGAGCAGTACTTC. Encoded protein: CASSIGGTSGIYEQYF.